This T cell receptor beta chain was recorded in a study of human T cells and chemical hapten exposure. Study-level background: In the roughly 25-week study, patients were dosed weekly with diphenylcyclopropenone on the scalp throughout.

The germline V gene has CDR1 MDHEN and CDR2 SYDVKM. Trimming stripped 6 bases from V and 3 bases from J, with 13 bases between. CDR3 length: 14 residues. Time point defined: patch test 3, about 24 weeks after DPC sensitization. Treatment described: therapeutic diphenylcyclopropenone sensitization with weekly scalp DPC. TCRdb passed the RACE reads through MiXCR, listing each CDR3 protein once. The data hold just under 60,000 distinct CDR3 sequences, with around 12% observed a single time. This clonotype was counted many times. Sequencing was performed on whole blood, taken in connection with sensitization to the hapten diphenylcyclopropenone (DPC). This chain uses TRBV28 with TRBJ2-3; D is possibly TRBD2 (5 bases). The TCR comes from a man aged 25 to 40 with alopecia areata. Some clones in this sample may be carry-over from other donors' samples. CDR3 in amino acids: CASRSSPGTDTQYF. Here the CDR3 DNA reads TGTGCCAGCAGATCAAGCCCGGGGACAGATACGCAGTATTTT.